A single sample gave rise to the 19 T cell receptor beta chains below, sequenced in a study of blood T cell repertoires in COVID-19. Repertoires were generated with immunoSEQ multiplex PCR, while TCRdb's copy carries only in-frame clones and drops some. This table has 35,000 to 50,000 clones, roughly 73% appearing once. The sequencing sample was made of peripheral blood. These receptors all come from a man older than 75 with acute or convalescent COVID-19.

The chain couples TRBV9 to TRBJ1-6; 10 nucleotides line up with TRBD1. The CDR3 extends over 14 amino acids. CDR1 is SGDLS, CDR2 YYNGEE, per germline. Losses at the gene ends were 7 bases for V and 7 bases for J; bases not matched to a gene: 5. Here the CDR3 DNA reads TGTGCCAGCGCGGGACAGGGGCAAAATTCACCCCTCCACTTT. Translating gives CASAGQGQNSPLHF.

The rearrangement links TRBV6-5 to TRBJ1-6; D is unresolved. V was cut by 7 bases and J by 7 bases, with 11 bases left in between. CDR1 and CDR2 from the germline V gene are MNHEY and SVGAGI. CDR3 length equals 13 residues. DNA for the CDR3: TGTGCCAGCACCTGGGGAGGGAATTCACCCCTCCACTTT. Its translation is CASTWGGNSPLHF.

CDR3 amino acids: CASSSRTGEDTGELFF. The CDR3 nucleotides read TGTGCCAGCAGCTCGAGGACAGGGGAGGACACCGGGGAGCTGTTTTTT. The V and J genes are TRBV13 and TRBJ2-2, with 9 bases fitting TRBD1. Germline V lookup: CDR1 PRHDT, CDR2 FYEKMQ (reference sequence). J was trimmed by 3 bases and V by 4 bases; bases with no gene match: 6. This CDR3 has 16 residues.

V usage is TRBV7-6 and J usage is TRBJ2-7; maybe TRBD2 (5 bases). Trimming pared 1 base from V and 4 bases from J, leaving 17 bases between. The germline V gene has CDR1 SGHVS and CDR2 FNYEAQ. CDR3 size: 16 residues. CDR3 in DNA: TGTGCCAGCAGCTTAGGGGAACCGGGAACAACTTACGAGCAGTACTTC. Translation: CASSLGEPGTTYEQYF.

The V gene is TRBV6-2 or TRBV6-3, the J gene TRBJ2-3; TRBD1 agrees at 7 bases. Germline loops: CDR1 MNHEY, CDR2 SVGEGT. Unmatched junction bases numbered 14, after V lost 5 bases and J lost 6 bases. CDR3 length: 16 residues. CDR3 in DNA: TGTGCCAGCAGTGACCCGGGGTGGCCGACAGGGGATACGCAGTATTTT. It yields the protein CASSDPGWPTGDTQYF.

This clone was seen only a few times. The CDR3 nucleotides read TGTGCCAGCTCCCTGACAGGGGGCTCTGATAATTCACCCCTCCACTTT. This codes for CASSLTGGSDNSPLHF. V gene TRBV18 combines with J gene TRBJ1-6, with 10 bases that match TRBD1. V trimming: 6 bases; J trimming: 5 bases; junction bases outside the gene matches: 7. This CDR3 spans 16 amino acids. The V gene's germline CDR1 is KGHSH and CDR2 LQKENI.

This rearrangement joins TRBV20-1 to TRBJ2-7, with TRBD1 identical over 7 bases. Germline V CDR1 and CDR2: DFQATT, SNEGSKA (reference sequence). CDR3 length equals 15 residues. The ends lost 3 bases at V and 4 bases at J; junction bases unmatched: 12. CDR3 sequence: CSASEGAISRYEQYF. CDR3 sequence (DNA): TGCAGTGCTAGTGAGGGGGCGATCAGCAGGTACGAGCAGTACTTC.

The V gene is TRBV9, the J gene TRBJ2-2, with TRBD2 identical over 10 bases. Germline CDR1 reads SGDLS; CDR2 reads YYNGEE. Trimming cost V 4 bases and J 4 bases; bases outside gene matches: 7. CDR3 length: 16 amino acids. CDR3 in amino acids: CASSPPSGSPTGELFF. The CDR3 region has the DNA TGTGCCAGCAGCCCCCCTAGCGGGAGCCCCACCGGGGAGCTGTTTTTT. Based on the CDR3 plus reference TRBV9 and TRBJ2-2, the full variable domain is DSGVTQTPKHLITATGQRVTLRCSPRSGDLSVYWYQQSLDQGLQFLIQYYNGEERAKGNILERFSAQQFPDLHSELNLSSLELGDSALYFCASSPPSGSPTGELFFGEGSRLTVL.

This chain connects TRBV5-1 to TRBJ2-7, with 7 bases that match TRBD1. Trimming cost V 5 bases and J 3 bases; bases outside gene matches: 8. This CDR3 is 14 amino acids long. Looked up from germline, CDR1 is SGHRS and CDR2 is YFSETQ. Written as DNA, the CDR3 is TGCGCCAGCAGATCTAGAACAGGGGACTACGAGCAGTACTTC. This encodes CASRSRTGDYEQYF.

The chain has TRBV6-6 and TRBJ2-1; 9 nucleotides match TRBD2. CDR1 and CDR2 (germline): MNHNY, SVGAGI (reference sequence). Trimming removed 2 bases from V and 6 bases from J; junction bases left unmatched: 5. The CDR3 is 15 residues long. The CDR3 DNA sequence: TGTGCCAGCAGTTACAATAGCGGGAGAGGCAATGAGCAGTTCTTC. This codes for CASSYNSGRGNEQFF.

This clone was counted only a few times. The chain links TRBV28 to TRBJ2-1, with D perhaps assigned TRBD1 or TRBD2 (6 bases each). Between the trimmed V and J ends, which lost 10 bases and 0 bases, there was a span of 13 bases. The CDR3 consists of 14 residues. CDR1 and CDR2 (germline): MDHEN, SYDVKM. The CDR3 region is CATRGGASYNEQFF. DNA of the CDR3: TGTGCCACCAGGGGCGGGGCCTCCTACAATGAGCAGTTCTTC.

The genes are TRBV7-6 and TRBJ2-1; 9 bases match TRBD2. The CDR3 has 16 amino acids. The V gene end was trimmed by 1 base and the J gene end by 9 bases; junction bases not matched to a gene: 10. Germline V lookup: CDR1 SGHVS, CDR2 FNYEAQ. The CDR3 bases are TGTGCCAGCAGCTTAGATCGGAGCGGGAGGACTGCTGAGCAGTTCTTC. Translation gives CASSLDRSGRTAEQFF.

V and J are TRBV5-1 and TRBJ2-5; 7 bases map to TRBD2. Losses at the gene ends were 4 bases for V and 4 bases for J; bases not matched to a gene: 13. Germline CDR1 SGHRS, CDR2 YFSETQ. This CDR3 is built from 16 residues. The CDR3 spells CASSAGLVERRETQYF. CDR3 bases: TGCGCCAGCAGCGCCGGACTAGTGGAGCGCCGAGAGACCCAGTACTTC.

The genes are TRBV6-5 and TRBJ2-7; 11 bases agree with TRBD2. Trimming took 4 bases from V and 5 from J; bases not matched to a gene: 4. In germline, CDR1 is MNHEY, CDR2 SVGAGI. The CDR3 extends over 14 amino acids. In DNA form, the CDR3 reads TGTGCCAGCAGTTTGACTAGCGGGATAAACGAGCAGTACTTC. It specifies CASSLTSGINEQYF.

This clone was seen only a few times. In nucleotides, the CDR3 is TGTGCCAGCAGTTTGGGACAGGGGACCGGGGAGCTGTTTTTT. Its translation: CASSLGQGTGELFF. The rearrangement uses TRBV6-5 and TRBJ2-2; TRBD1 aligns across 10 bases. V dropped 4 bases and J dropped 5; count of bases not matched to a gene: 1. The CDR3 sequence is 14 residues long. Germline CDR1 MNHEY, CDR2 SVGAGI.

CDR3 in DNA: TGTGCCTGGAGTCCTTTGGGAGAACATTTT. Translated, it gives CAWSPLGEHF. The rearrangement links TRBV30 to TRBJ1-5; D is unresolved. From germline, CDR1 is GTSNPN and CDR2 SVGIG (reference sequence). The V end was cut by 2 bases, the J end by 16 bases, with 12 bases between. This CDR3 contains 10 residues.

CDR3 amino acids: CASSYRDRGLEQYF. CDR3 DNA sequence: TGCGCCAGCAGCTACCGGGACAGGGGTCTGGAGCAGTACTTC. The rearrangement joins TRBV5-1 to TRBJ2-7; TRBD1 matches 10 bases. With V trimmed by 3 bases and J by 7 bases, 7 bases remained unmatched. Germline V gene data show CDR1 as SGHRS and CDR2 as YFSETQ. CDR3 size: 14 residues.

This chain joins TRBV6-6 and TRBJ1-1, with TRBD1 matching 7 bases. CDR1 and CDR2 (germline): MNHNY, SVGAGI (reference sequence). The junction had 11 bases not matched to a gene; V was cut back by 0 bases and J by 10 bases. The CDR3 sequence is 15 residues long. CDR3: CASSYSHKGAERAFF. The DNA of the CDR3 is TGTGCCAGCAGTTACTCGCATAAGGGGGCAGAACGAGCTTTCTTT.

The V call is TRBV5-1, the J call TRBJ2-2; TRBD1 might be the D (5 bases). This CDR3 contains 14 residues. Germline V gene data show CDR1 as SGHRS and CDR2 as YFSETQ. Trimming left V 0 bases short and J 6 bases short, with 9 bases between. This CDR3 is CASSLVPGPGELFF. Here the CDR3 DNA reads TGCGCCAGCAGCTTGGTTCCAGGGCCCGGGGAGCTGTTTTTT. Supplemented by reference TRBV5-1 and TRBJ2-2, the full variable domain reads KAGVTQTPRYLIKTRGQQVTLSCSPISGHRSVSWYQQTPGQGLQFLFEYFSETQRNKGNFPGRFSGRQFSNSRSEMNVSTLELGDSALYLCASSLVPGPGELFFGEGSRLTVL.